The 20 T cell receptor beta chains below all came from one sample that was sequenced in a study of blood T cells in healthy people across ages. Then a second PCR, running roughly 7 to 11 cycles, was carried out with a sample-barcoded 5' primer and a J-beta primer mix. MiXCR, run by TCRdb on the 5' RACE reads, gives a single entry per CDR3 protein. The top ten clones hold 6.7% of a sample with about 1.4 million distinct CDR3 sequences, approximately 59% of them seen once. Sequencing input: blood. The origin of the receptors is a man between 18 and 29 years old in good health.

J is TRBJ2-5 and V is TRBV7-2; D is possibly TRBD2 (5 bases). The DNA end is more similar to TRBJ2-7, so the J call may be wrong. The CDR3 is made up of 14 amino acids. Germline V gene lookup returns CDR1 SGHTA and CDR2 FQGNSA. The CDR3 is CASSLASEGYEQYF. CDR3 sequence (DNA): TGTGCCAGCAGCTTAGCTAGCGAGGGCTACGAGCAGTACTTC.

This clonotype was observed many times. Here the CDR3 DNA reads TGTGCCACCAGTGATTCGCATGGACAGGGCATTAGTAGAGATACGCAGTATTTT. It encodes CATSDSHGQGISRDTQYF. The chain uses TRBV24-1 and TRBJ2-3; 8 bases agree with TRBD1. The J segment lost 5 bases and the V segment lost 2 bases, leaving 14 bases of the junction unmatched. The germline V gene has CDR1 KGHDR and CDR2 SFDVKD. The CDR3 runs to 18 residues.

CDR3 sequence reads: CSAREWLNTKNIQYF. In nucleotides, the CDR3 is TGCAGTGCTAGAGAATGGTTGAACACCAAAAACATTCAGTACTTC. The chain combines TRBV20-1 with TRBJ2-4; D is ambiguous. Per the germline V gene, CDR1 is DFQATT and CDR2 is SNEGSKA (reference sequence). The CDR3 spans 15 residues. With 0 bases removed from V and 2 bases from J, the gap between germline ends came to 11 bases.

This chain connects TRBV7-6 to TRBJ2-1; a possible D gene is TRBD1 (5 bases). This CDR3 comprises 15 residues. Deletions cut 5 bases from V and 5 bases from J, with 16 bases between. The germline V gene encodes CDR1 SGHVS and CDR2 FNYEAQ. The CDR3 DNA sequence: TGTGCCAGCAGCCCTCGAGACAGCCCCGACAATGAGCAGTTCTTC. It specifies CASSPRDSPDNEQFF.

This clonotype was counted a few times. This sequence joins TRBV2 and TRBJ1-1; the D is unclear. Trimming left V 2 bases short and J 10 bases short, with 14 bases between. The CDR3 runs 13 residues. CDR1 is SNHLY and CDR2 is FYNNEI in the germline V gene. The CDR3, as DNA: TGTGCCAGCAGTGAATTATCCCACTTAAGAGCTTTCTTT. It translates to CASSELSHLRAFF.

This chain connects TRBV5-6 to TRBJ2-5; 7 bases match TRBD1. The junction had 6 bases not matched to a gene; V was cut back by 3 bases and J by 4 bases. CDR1 and CDR2 (germline): SGHDT, YYEEEE. The CDR3 has 14 amino acids. CDR3 coding DNA: TGTGCCAGCAGCTCCCTGGGACAGCCAGAGACCCAGTACTTC. Its protein product is CASSSLGQPETQYF.

This chain links TRBV7-8 with TRBJ2-3; 7 bases map to TRBD2. The CDR3 loop spans 15 amino acids. J gave up 4 bases and V 2 bases, and 6 bases lay outside the gene matches. Germline V CDR1 and CDR2: SGHVS, FQNEAQ. Here the CDR3 reads CASSLRRAGADTQYF. As DNA, the CDR3 is TGTGCCAGCAGCTTACGGCGGGCGGGGGCAGATACGCAGTATTTT. The complete variable domain, with remaining parts taken from reference TRBV7-8 and TRBJ2-3, reads GAGVSQSPRYKVAKRGQDVALRCDPISGHVSLFWYQQALGQGPEFLTYFQNEAQLDKSGLPSDRFFAERPEGSVSTLKIQRTQQEDSAVYLCASSLRRAGADTQYFGPGTRLTVL.

This chain connects TRBV14 to TRBJ2-7; 7 bases agree with TRBD1. V shed 4 bases and J 7 bases; nucleotides not matched to a gene: 13. Germline V CDR1 and CDR2: SGHDN, FVKESK. This CDR3 contains 15 residues. The CDR3 here is CASSPDGTAYNEQYF. The DNA for the CDR3 is TGTGCCAGCAGCCCAGATGGGACAGCCTACAATGAGCAGTACTTC.

V is TRBV27 and J is TRBJ1-1, with D possibly matching TRBD1 (6 bases). With 5 bases removed from V and 4 bases from J, the gap between germline ends came to 14 bases. The CDR3 totals 14 residues. Germline V gene sequence: CDR1 MNHEY, CDR2 SMNVEV (reference sequence). The CDR3 DNA reads as TGTGCCAGCAGTGTACAGGGTAGGGTCACTGAAGCTTTCTTT. This translates into CASSVQGRVTEAFF.

V and J are TRBV6-5 and TRBJ1-1; 11 positions agree with TRBD1. From germline, CDR1 is MNHEY and CDR2 SVGAGI. The CDR3 contains 16 residues. The V segment lost 2 bases and the J segment 7 bases; nucleotides outside the gene matches: 9. This chain's CDR3 is CASSYASGTGGFEAFF. The CDR3 region has the DNA TGTGCCAGCAGTTACGCCTCCGGGACAGGGGGGTTTGAAGCTTTCTTT.

The chain is built from TRBV11-2 and TRBJ2-7; D tentatively fits TRBD1 or TRBD2 (5 bases each). Trimming took off 4 bases at V and 2 bases at J, with 15 bases between the two ends. The germline gives CDR1 SGHAT, CDR2 FQNNGV. The CDR3 is made up of 15 amino acids. In DNA, the CDR3 is TGTGCCAGCAGCTCCCCCCGGGGCAGCCCCTACGAGCAGTACTTC. Its translation is CASSSPRGSPYEQYF.

This sequence joins TRBV7-6 and TRBJ2-3; D is undetermined. The CDR3 spans 17 residues. Per germline, CDR1 SGHVS and CDR2 FNYEAQ. V was cut by 2 bases and J by 1 base, with 16 bases left in between. CDR3 amino acids: CASSLKMGGYGTDTQYF. The CDR3 DNA reads TGTGCCAGCAGCTTAAAGATGGGCGGATACGGCACAGATACGCAGTATTTT. Based on the CDR3 plus reference TRBV7-6 and TRBJ2-3, the full variable domain is GAGVSQSPRYKVTKRGQDVALRCDPISGHVSLYWYRQALGQGPEFLTYFNYEAQQDKSGLPNDRFSAERPEGSISTLTIQRTEQRDSAMYRCASSLKMGGYGTDTQYFGPGTRLTVL.

This clonotype was found a few times. The V and J genes are TRBV7-9 and TRBJ2-1; tentatively, D is TRBD1 (7 bases). V gave up 6 bases and J gave up 9 bases, with 12 bases separating them. The CDR3 contains 12 residues. In germline, CDR1 is SEHNR, CDR2 FQNEAQ (reference sequence). The CDR3 nucleotides read TGTGCCAGCAGTTCCCAGGGGGGTGAGCAGTTCTTC. Translated: CASSSQGGEQFF. Supplemented by reference TRBV7-9 and TRBJ2-1, the full variable domain reads DTGVSQNPRHKITKRGQNVTFRCDPISEHNRLYWYRQTLGQGPEFLTYFQNEAQLEKSRLLSDRFSAERPKGSFSTLEIQRTEQGDSAMYLCASSSQGGEQFFGPGTRLTVL.

V is TRBV7-9 and J is TRBJ2-5; 8 bases match TRBD2. The CDR3 is 15 residues long. Looked up from germline, CDR1 is SEHNR and CDR2 is FQNEAQ (reference sequence). With 2 bases clipped from V and 3 bases from J, the junction kept 5 bases outside the gene matches. The CDR3 loop is CASSLRAGVEETQYF. CDR3 coding DNA: TGTGCCAGCAGCTTAAGAGCGGGGGTGGAAGAGACCCAGTACTTC. Using reference TRBV7-9 and TRBJ2-5 for the parts outside the CDR3, the full variable domain is DTGVSQNPRHKITKRGQNVTFRCDPISEHNRLYWYRQTLGQGPEFLTYFQNEAQLEKSRLLSDRFSAERPKGSFSTLEIQRTEQGDSAMYLCASSLRAGVEETQYFGPGTRLLVL.

This chain connects TRBV4-1 to TRBJ2-5; tentatively, D is TRBD2 (7 bases). The CDR3 sequence is 17 residues long. V was shortened by 0 bases and J by 4 bases, with 18 bases between the two germline ends. Germline V gene lookup returns CDR1 MGHRA and CDR2 YSYEKL. The CDR3 region has the DNA TGCGCCAGCAGCCAAGATCGTACAGGGAGGGAAGGAGAGACCCAGTACTTC. This gives the protein CASSQDRTGREGETQYF.

The V call is TRBV15, the J call TRBJ2-1, with 7 nucleotides matching TRBD2. CDR1 is LNHNV and CDR2 is YYDKDF in the germline V gene (reference sequence). V gave up 4 bases and J gave up 7 bases; unmatched junction bases: 10. The CDR3 has 15 residues. In DNA form, the CDR3 reads TGTGCCACCAGCACCCTCAGCGGGAAGTCGAATGAGCAGTTCTTC. Its translation is CATSTLSGKSNEQFF.

The rearrangement uses TRBV2 and TRBJ1-2; 7 positions match TRBD1. After removal of 5 bases from V and 8 bases from J, the junction contained 11 bases not matched to a gene. CDR3 length: 14 residues. Germline values: CDR1 SNHLY, CDR2 FYNNEI. CDR3: CASSSPRGGLGYTF. DNA for the CDR3: TGTGCCAGCAGTTCCCCCAGGGGGGGACTCGGCTACACCTTC. The entire variable domain, with the rest obtained from reference TRBV2 and TRBJ1-2, is as follows: EPEVTQTPSHQVTQMGQEVILRCVPISNHLYFYWYRQILGQKVEFLVSFYNNEISEKSEIFDDQFSVERPDGSNFTLKIRSTKLEDSAMYFCASSSPRGGLGYTFGSGTRLTVV.

This chain uses TRBV11-3 with TRBJ2-1; D gene ambiguous. The V end was cut by 5 bases, the J end by 5 bases, with 7 bases between. This CDR3 contains 12 residues. Germline V gene data show CDR1 as SGHNT and CDR2 as YENEEA. The CDR3 here is CASSRWDNEQFF. Written as DNA, the CDR3 is TGTGCCAGCAGCCGTTGGGACAATGAGCAGTTCTTC.

This clonotype was recorded only once. The rearrangement links TRBV19 to TRBJ2-5; no clear D gene. Per germline, CDR1 LNHDA and CDR2 SQIVND (reference sequence). Trimming took 5 bases from V and 0 from J, leaving 7 bases between them. This CDR3 is built from 13 residues. CDR3 region: CASSERHQETQYF. DNA for the CDR3: TGTGCCAGTAGTGAACGGCACCAAGAGACCCAGTACTTC. Together with reference TRBV19 and TRBJ2-5, the CDR3 gives the full variable domain: DGGITQSPKYLFRKEGQNVTLSCEQNLNHDAMYWYRQDPGQGLRLIYYSQIVNDFQKGDIAEGYSVSREKKESFPLTVTSAQKNPTAFYLCASSERHQETQYFGPGTRLLVL.

For the CDR3, the DNA is TGTGCCAGCAGCTTGGCGGCCTGGAATGAGCAGTTCTTC. The encoded protein is CASSLAAWNEQFF. The rearrangement uses TRBV5-6 and TRBJ2-1; no reliable D call. The V gene's germline CDR1 is SGHDT and CDR2 YYEEEE. This CDR3 region has 13 residues. The V and J ends lost 0 bases and 7 bases respectively, with 8 bases between them.